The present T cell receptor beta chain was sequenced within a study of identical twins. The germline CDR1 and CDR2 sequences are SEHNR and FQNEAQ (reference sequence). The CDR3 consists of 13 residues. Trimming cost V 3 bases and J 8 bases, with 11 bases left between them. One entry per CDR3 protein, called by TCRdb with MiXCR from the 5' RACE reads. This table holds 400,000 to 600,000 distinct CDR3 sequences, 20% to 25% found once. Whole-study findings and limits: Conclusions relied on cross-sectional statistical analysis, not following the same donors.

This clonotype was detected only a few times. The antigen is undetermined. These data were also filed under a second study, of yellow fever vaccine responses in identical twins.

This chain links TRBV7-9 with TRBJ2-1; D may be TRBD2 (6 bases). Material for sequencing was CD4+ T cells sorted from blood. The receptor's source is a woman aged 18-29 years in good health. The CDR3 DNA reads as TGTGCCAGCAGCTTCAGGACTAACGATGAGCAGTTCTTC. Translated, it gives CASSFRTNDEQFF.